One T cell receptor (beta chain) is described in this entry. Its antigen is not known. The data were obtained in a study of radiotherapy plus CTLA-4 blockade in lung cancer. Study results and caveats: Expansion of tumor-derived TCR clones was observed in blood after radiotherapy plus ipilimumab. Strongest reported response predictors: early blood clone changes and post-radiation interferon-beta.

The CDR3 consists of 16 residues. Germline V CDR1 and CDR2: KGHSH, LQKENI. The V and J ends lost 2 bases and 4 bases respectively, with 18 bases between them. Patients in the study, people with chemo-refractory metastatic non-small-cell lung cancer, received focal radiation plus ipilimumab CTLA-4 blockade. Sequencing used immunoSEQ multiplex PCR; TCRdb keeps in-frame clones, though not all of them. The table has about 24,000 clones, around 70% seen once. Sequencing used peripheral blood, obtained from a patient treated with radiotherapy plus ipilimumab. The receptor was isolated from a human donor with non-small cell lung cancer whose response to radiotherapy plus ipilimumab could not be evaluated. The V and J genes are TRBV18 and TRBJ2-7, with TRBD2 as a possible D gene (6 bases). CDR3 in amino acids: CASSPNRASVGYEQYF. Here the CDR3 DNA reads TGTGCCAGCTCACCAAATAGGGCTAGCGTAGGGTACGAGCAGTACTTC.